These 20 T cell receptor beta chains share one sample of origin, sequenced in a study of monozygotic twins with inflammatory bowel disease. TCRdb reanalyzed the 5' RACE reads and collapses them to one entry per CDR3 protein, without DNA. The repertoire shows 330,000 or so distinct CDR3 sequences; the top ten hold approximately 2%. Sequencing was done on a sample of blood. The origin of the receptors is a human donor with ulcerative colitis or Crohn's disease, or a healthy co-twin of an affected twin (not recorded which).

The chain carries TRBV20-1 and TRBJ2-5; without DNA, the TCRdb call of TRBD1 cannot be checked. CDR3 length equals 15 residues. The V gene's germline CDR1 is DFQATT and CDR2 SNEGSKA (reference sequence). The CDR3 region is CSAAPYQGGRETQYF.

This chain uses TRBV7-2 with TRBJ2-7; TCRdb names TRBD1, which stays unverified in the absence of DNA. Germline loops: CDR1 SGHTA, CDR2 FQGNSA. This CDR3 contains 15 residues. The CDR3 protein is CASSLEGGSSYEQYF.

V gene TRBV6-5 combines with J gene TRBJ2-7; TCRdb returns TRBD2, unconfirmable since there is no DNA. The germline gives CDR1 MNHEY, CDR2 SVGAGI. The CDR3 length is 15 residues. Here the CDR3 reads CASSHSSGRSAEQYF.

The chain combines TRBV20-1 with TRBJ2-3; TCRdb proposes TRBD2, but this gene call is untestable without DNA. CDR1 DFQATT and CDR2 SNEGSKA come from the germline V gene (reference sequence). This CDR3 spans 14 amino acids. The CDR3 sequence: CSATRGGLADTQYF.

The chain uses TRBV5-1 and TRBJ2-3; TCRdb picks TRBD2, but there is no DNA to check that call. CDR3 length: 16 amino acids. In germline, CDR1 is SGHRS, CDR2 YFSETQ. CDR3 residues: CASSLAVVGTTDTQYF.

The CDR3 region is CASSLVAGANTEAFF. The chain is built from TRBV5-1 and TRBJ1-1. This CDR3 has 15 residues. Germline values: CDR1 SGHRS, CDR2 YFSETQ.

V gene TRBV19 combines with J gene TRBJ2-7; the TRBD1 assignment by TCRdb is unverifiable without DNA. Germline V gives CDR1 LNHDA, CDR2 SQIVND (reference sequence). The CDR3 loop spans 14 amino acids. The CDR3 spells CASSRSQGGYEQYF.

J is TRBJ2-5 and V is TRBV11-2; TCRdb lists TRBD2, though no DNA is available to test this call. The CDR3 is 13 amino acids. The germline CDR1 and CDR2 sequences are SGHAT and FQNNGV. This CDR3 is CATGGLASETQYF.

The V and J genes are TRBV12-3 or TRBV12-4 and TRBJ1-2; the D gene TCRdb calls, TRBD1, cannot be checked with no DNA. This CDR3 has 12 residues. This CDR3 is CASTPSGGGYTF.

J is TRBJ1-5 and V is TRBV5-1; the D call of TRBD1 rests on TCRdb alone, since no DNA is present to check it. This CDR3 spans 15 amino acids. Germline V gene lookup returns CDR1 SGHRS and CDR2 YFSETQ. CDR3 sequence: CASSLGSRPNQPQHF.

The chain is built from TRBV24-1 and TRBJ2-3; without DNA, the TCRdb call of TRBD2 cannot be checked. This CDR3 is built from 16 residues. Per the germline V gene, CDR1 is KGHDR and CDR2 is SFDVKD. The CDR3 region is CATSPLGAGAKDTQYF.

This chain joins TRBV27 and TRBJ2-7. Germline lookup yields CDR1 MNHEY and CDR2 SMNVEV (reference sequence). The length of the CDR3 is 14 residues. This CDR3 is CASSLGGRPDEQYF.

This chain links TRBV7-9 with TRBJ2-7; checking the TCRdb D call of TRBD1 is not possible without DNA. The CDR3 sequence is 15 residues long. Germline lookup yields CDR1 SEHNR and CDR2 FQNEAQ (reference sequence). The CDR3 sequence: CASSFSGTGTYEQYF.

The gene calls are TRBV9 and TRBJ2-3; TCRdb selects TRBD2, and the lack of DNA leaves this call unchecked. This CDR3 is built from 16 residues. Germline CDR1 reads SGDLS; CDR2 reads YYNGEE. CDR3 sequence: CASSPTSGRVTDTQYF.

Here the CDR3 reads CASSPGLSGELFF. This sequence joins TRBV19 and TRBJ2-2; TCRdb names TRBD2, which stays unverified in the absence of DNA. The length of the CDR3 is 13 residues. Germline CDR1 LNHDA, CDR2 SQIVND (reference sequence). The full variable domain, in which reference TRBV19 and TRBJ2-2 provide the parts outside the CDR3, is DGGITQSPKYLFRKEGQNVTLSCEQNLNHDAMYWYRQDPGQGLRLIYYSQIVNDFQKGDIAEGYSVSREKKESFPLTVTSAQKNPTAFYLCASSPGLSGELFFGEGSRLTVL.

The V and J genes are TRBV20-1 and TRBJ2-7; TCRdb selects TRBD2, and the lack of DNA leaves this call unchecked. Germline assignment: CDR1 DFQATT and CDR2 SNEGSKA (reference sequence). The CDR3 length is 15 residues. The CDR3 sequence is CSASGTGLAPYEQYF.

The chain is built from TRBV12-3 or TRBV12-4 and TRBJ2-2; TCRdb outputs TRBD2, but without DNA this stays unchecked. The length of the CDR3 is 17 residues. The CDR3 loop reads CASSSPKAREVTGELFF.

V usage is TRBV5-4 and J usage is TRBJ1-5; absent DNA, TCRdb's TRBD1 call cannot be checked. The CDR3 sequence is 16 residues long. Germline V CDR1 and CDR2: SGHNT, YYREEE (reference sequence). CDR3 loop: CASSAGGTGPNQPQHF.

The chain is built from TRBV14 and TRBJ2-2; with no DNA, the TCRdb D assignment of TRBD1 cannot be verified. The CDR3 extends over 15 amino acids. Germline V gene data show CDR1 as SGHDN and CDR2 as FVKESK. This CDR3 reads CATSRGQGFGGELFF.

The chain joins TRBV7-9 to TRBJ2-3; TCRdb indicates TRBD1, and absent DNA this call remains unverified. Germline V lookup: CDR1 SEHNR, CDR2 FQNEAQ (reference sequence). The CDR3 runs to 13 residues. Here the CDR3 reads CASSSGGRDTQYF.